This T cell receptor beta chain was identified during a study of T cell repertoires in cytomegalovirus infection. TCRdb re-derived calls from the reads in MiXCR, one entry per CDR3 protein. The table has 680,000 or so distinct CDR3 sequences, around a third seen once; the top ten hold about 20%. A remark on this clonotype: Its specificity is unknown.

Per germline, CDR1 SGHDT and CDR2 YYEEEE. V was clipped by 1 base and J by 4 bases, with 8 bases between them. This CDR3 is built from 13 residues. This chain uses TRBV5-6 with TRBJ2-5, with D maybe TRBD1 (6 bases). The receptor comes from a human donor in good health (CMV status not recorded). Some clones in this sample may be carry-over from other donors' samples. This specimen consisted of cultured PBMCs, obtained from culture after CMV antigen stimulation. The CDR3 DNA reads as TGTGCCAGCAGCTTGCGGACAGCAGAGACCCAGTACTTC. Its translation is CASSLRTAETQYF.